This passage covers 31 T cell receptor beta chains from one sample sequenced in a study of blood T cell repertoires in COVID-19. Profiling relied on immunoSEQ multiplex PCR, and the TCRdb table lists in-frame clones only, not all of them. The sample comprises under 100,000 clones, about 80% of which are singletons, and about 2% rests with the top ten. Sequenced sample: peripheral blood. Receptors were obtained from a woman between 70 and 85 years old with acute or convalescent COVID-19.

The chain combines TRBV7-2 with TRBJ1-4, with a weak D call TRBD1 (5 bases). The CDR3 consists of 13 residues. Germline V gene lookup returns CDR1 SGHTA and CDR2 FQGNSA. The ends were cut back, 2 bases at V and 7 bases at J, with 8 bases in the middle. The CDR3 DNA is TGTGCCAGCAGCTTAAAAAGGGGTGAAAAACTGTTTTTT. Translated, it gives CASSLKRGEKLFF.

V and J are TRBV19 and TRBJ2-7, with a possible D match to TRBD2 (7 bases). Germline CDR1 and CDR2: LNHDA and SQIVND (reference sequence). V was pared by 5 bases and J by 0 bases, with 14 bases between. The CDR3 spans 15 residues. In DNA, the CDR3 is TGTGCCAGTAGTCCCCTCGGGGGGCGCTCCTACGAGCAGTACTTC. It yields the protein CASSPLGGRSYEQYF.

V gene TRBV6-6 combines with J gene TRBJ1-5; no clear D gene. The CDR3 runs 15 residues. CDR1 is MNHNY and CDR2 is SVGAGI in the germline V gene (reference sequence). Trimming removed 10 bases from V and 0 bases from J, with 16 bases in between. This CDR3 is CATEVLTDSNQPQHF. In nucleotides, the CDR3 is TGTGCCACCGAGGTTCTCACGGATAGCAATCAGCCCCAGCATTTT.

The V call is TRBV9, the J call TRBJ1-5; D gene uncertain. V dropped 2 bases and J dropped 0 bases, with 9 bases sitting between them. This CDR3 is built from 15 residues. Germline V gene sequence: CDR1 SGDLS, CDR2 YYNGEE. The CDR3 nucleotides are TGTGCCAGCAGCGTGGGCCAGAATAGCAATCAGCCCCAGCATTTT. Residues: CASSVGQNSNQPQHF. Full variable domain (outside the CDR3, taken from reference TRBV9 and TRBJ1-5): DSGVTQTPKHLITATGQRVTLRCSPRSGDLSVYWYQQSLDQGLQFLIQYYNGEERAKGNILERFSAQQFPDLHSELNLSSLELGDSALYFCASSVGQNSNQPQHFGDGTRLSIL.

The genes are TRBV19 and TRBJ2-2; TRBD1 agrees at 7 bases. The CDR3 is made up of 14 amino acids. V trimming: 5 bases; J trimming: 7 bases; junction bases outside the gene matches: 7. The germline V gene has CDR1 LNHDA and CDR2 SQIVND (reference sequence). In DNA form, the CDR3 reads TGTGCCAGTAGTGTCAGGGGGATCGGCGGGGAGCTGTTTTTT. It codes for CASSVRGIGGELFF.

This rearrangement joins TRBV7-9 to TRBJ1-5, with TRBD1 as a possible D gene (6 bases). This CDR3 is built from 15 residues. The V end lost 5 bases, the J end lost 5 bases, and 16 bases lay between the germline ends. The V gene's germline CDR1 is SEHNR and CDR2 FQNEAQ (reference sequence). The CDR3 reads CASSIYGGLDQPQHF. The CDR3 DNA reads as TGTGCCAGCAGCATTTACGGGGGGCTCGATCAGCCCCAGCATTTT.

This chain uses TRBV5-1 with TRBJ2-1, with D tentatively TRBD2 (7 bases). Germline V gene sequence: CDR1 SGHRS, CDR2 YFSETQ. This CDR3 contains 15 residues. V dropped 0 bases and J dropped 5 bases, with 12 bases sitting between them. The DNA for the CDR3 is TGCGCCAGCAGCTTGGCTCCGGGGGGCCACAATGAGCAGTTCTTC. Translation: CASSLAPGGHNEQFF.

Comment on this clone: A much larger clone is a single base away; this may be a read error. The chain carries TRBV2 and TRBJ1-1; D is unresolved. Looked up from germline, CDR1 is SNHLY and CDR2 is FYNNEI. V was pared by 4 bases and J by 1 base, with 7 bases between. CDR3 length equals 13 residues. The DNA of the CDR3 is TGTGCCAGCAGTGTCGGGGAGAACACTGAAGCTTTCTTT. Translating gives CASSVGENTEAFF.

Written as DNA, the CDR3 is TGCGCCAGCAGCCTTAACTCTGGGGCCAACGTCCTGACTTTC. The encoded protein is CASSLNSGANVLTF. The genes are TRBV4-1 and TRBJ2-6; D remains unclear. The CDR3 has 14 amino acids. V was shortened by 4 bases and J by 0 bases, with 4 bases between the two germline ends. Germline V gene sequence: CDR1 MGHRA, CDR2 YSYEKL.

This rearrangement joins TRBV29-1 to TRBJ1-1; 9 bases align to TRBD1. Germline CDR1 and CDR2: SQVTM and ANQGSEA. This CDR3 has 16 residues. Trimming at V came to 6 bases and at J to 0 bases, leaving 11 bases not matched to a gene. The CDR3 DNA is TGCAGCGTGGCTGACTCCGGGACAGGGCTGAACACTGAAGCTTTCTTT. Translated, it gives CSVADSGTGLNTEAFF.

CDR3: CASRPPGVGYTF. CDR3 DNA: TGTGCCAGCAGACCTCCGGGGGTTGGCTACACCTTC. This chain connects TRBV7-9 to TRBJ1-2, with D perhaps matching TRBD1 (5 bases). V lost 6 bases, J lost 7 bases, and 12 bases lay in between. Germline CDR1 SEHNR, CDR2 FQNEAQ (reference sequence). This CDR3 region has 12 residues.

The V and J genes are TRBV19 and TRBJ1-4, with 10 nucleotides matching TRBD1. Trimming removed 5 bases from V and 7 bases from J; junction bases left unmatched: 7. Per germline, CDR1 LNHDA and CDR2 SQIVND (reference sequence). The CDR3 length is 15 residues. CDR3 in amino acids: CASSLIGTGVEKLFF. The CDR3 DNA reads TGTGCCAGTAGTCTAATAGGGACAGGGGTTGAAAAACTGTTTTTT.

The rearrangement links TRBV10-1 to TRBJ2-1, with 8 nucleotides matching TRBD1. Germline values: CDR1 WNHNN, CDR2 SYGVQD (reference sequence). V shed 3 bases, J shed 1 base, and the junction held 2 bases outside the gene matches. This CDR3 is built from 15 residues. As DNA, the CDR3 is TGCGCCAGCAGTGACGGACAGGGATCCTACAATGAGCAGTTCTTC. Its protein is CASSDGQGSYNEQFF.

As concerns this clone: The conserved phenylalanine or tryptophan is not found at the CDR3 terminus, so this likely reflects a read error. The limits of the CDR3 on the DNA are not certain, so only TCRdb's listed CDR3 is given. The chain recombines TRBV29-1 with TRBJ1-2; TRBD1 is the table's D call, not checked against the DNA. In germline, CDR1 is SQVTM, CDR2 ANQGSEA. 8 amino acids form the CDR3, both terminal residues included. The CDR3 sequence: CSVGQGSL.

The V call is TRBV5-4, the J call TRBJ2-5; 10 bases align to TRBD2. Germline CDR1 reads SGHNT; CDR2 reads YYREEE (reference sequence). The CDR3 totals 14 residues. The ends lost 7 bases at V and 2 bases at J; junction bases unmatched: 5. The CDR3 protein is CASSTSGLQETQYF. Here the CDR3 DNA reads TGTGCCAGCTCGACTAGCGGGTTACAAGAGACCCAGTACTTC. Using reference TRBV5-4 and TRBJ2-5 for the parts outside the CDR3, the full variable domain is ETGVTQSPTHLIKTRGQQVTLRCSSQSGHNTVSWYQQALGQGPQFIFQYYREEENGRGNFPPRFSGLQFPNYSSELNVNALELDDSALYLCASSTSGLQETQYFGPGTRLLVL.

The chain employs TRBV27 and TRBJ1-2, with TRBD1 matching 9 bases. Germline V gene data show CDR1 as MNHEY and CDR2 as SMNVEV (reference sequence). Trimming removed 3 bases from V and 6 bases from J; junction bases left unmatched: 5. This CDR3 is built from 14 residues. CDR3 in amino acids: CASSFRTGEDGYTF. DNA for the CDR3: TGTGCCAGCAGTTTCCGGACAGGGGAGGATGGCTACACCTTC.

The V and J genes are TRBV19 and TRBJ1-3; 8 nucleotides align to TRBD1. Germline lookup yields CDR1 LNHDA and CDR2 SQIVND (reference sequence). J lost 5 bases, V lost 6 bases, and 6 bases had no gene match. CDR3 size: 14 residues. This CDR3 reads CASRATGGRNTIYF. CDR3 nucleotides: TGTGCCAGTAGAGCCACAGGGGGAAGAAACACCATATATTTT.

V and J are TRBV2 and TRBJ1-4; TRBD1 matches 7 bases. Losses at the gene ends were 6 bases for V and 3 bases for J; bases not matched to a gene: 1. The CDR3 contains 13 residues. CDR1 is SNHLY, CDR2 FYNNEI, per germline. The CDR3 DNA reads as TGTGCCAGCAGGCAGGGGGCTAATGAAAAACTGTTTTTT. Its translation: CASRQGANEKLFF.

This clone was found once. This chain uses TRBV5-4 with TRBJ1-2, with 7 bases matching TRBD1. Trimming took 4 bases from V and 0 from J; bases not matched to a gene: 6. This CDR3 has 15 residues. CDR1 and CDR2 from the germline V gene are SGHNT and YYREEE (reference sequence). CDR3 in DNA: TGTGCCAGCAGCATCGACAGGGTCCCTAACTATGGCTACACCTTC. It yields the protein CASSIDRVPNYGYTF.

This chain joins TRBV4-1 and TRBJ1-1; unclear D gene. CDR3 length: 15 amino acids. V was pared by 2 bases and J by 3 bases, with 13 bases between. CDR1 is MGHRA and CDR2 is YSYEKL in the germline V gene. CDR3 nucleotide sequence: TGCGCCAGCAGCCAATTATGGGAGGGTTACACTGAAGCTTTCTTT. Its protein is CASSQLWEGYTEAFF.

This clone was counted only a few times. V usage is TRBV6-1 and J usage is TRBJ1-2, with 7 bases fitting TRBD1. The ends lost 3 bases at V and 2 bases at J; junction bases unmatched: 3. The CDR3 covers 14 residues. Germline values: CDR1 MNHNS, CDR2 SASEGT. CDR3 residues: CASSERQGNYGYTF. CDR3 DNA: TGTGCCAGCAGTGAGCGACAGGGCAACTATGGCTACACCTTC.

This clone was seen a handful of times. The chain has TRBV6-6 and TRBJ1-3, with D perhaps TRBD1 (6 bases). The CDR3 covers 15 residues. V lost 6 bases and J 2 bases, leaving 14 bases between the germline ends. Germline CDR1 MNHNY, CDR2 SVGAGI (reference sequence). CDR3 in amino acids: CASSPRGDPGNTIYF. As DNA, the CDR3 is TGTGCCAGCAGCCCCAGGGGTGACCCTGGAAACACCATATATTTT.

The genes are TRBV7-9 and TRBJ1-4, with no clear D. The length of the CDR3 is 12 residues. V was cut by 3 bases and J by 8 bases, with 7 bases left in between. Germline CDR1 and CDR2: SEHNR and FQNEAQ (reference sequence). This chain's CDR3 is CASSFNQEKLFF. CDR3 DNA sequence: TGTGCCAGCAGCTTTAACCAGGAAAAACTGTTTTTT.

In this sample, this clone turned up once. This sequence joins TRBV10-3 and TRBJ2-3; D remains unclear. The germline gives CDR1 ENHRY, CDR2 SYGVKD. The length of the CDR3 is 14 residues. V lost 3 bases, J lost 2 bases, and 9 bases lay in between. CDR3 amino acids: CAISDVSSTDTQYF. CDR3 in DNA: TGTGCCATCAGTGATGTGAGCTCCACAGATACGCAGTATTTT.

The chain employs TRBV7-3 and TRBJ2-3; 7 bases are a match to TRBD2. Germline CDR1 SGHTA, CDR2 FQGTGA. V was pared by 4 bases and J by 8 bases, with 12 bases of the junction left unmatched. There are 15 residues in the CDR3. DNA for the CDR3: TGTGCCAGCAGCTCAGCGGGGCGGGCTACCGGTACGCAGTATTTT. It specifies CASSSAGRATGTQYF.

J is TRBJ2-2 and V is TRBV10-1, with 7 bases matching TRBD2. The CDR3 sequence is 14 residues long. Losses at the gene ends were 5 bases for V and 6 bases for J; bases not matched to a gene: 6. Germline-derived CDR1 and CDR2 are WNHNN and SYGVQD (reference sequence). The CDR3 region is CASSYSGGAGELFF. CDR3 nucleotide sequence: TGCGCCAGCAGTTATTCTGGGGGGGCCGGGGAGCTGTTTTTT.

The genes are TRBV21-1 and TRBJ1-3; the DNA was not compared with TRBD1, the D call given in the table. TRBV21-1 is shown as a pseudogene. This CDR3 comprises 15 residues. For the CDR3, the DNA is TGTGCCAGCACCAGGGGCAGCCTCGGTGGAAACACCATATATTTT. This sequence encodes CASTRGSLGGNTIYF.

The CDR3 spells CASSYRPTSEQYF. The CDR3 DNA sequence: TGTGCCAGCAGCTACCGTCCTACGAGCGAGCAGTACTTC. The J gene is TRBJ2-7, the V gene TRBV7-2; no reliable D call. The CDR3 consists of 13 residues. From germline, CDR1 is SGHTA and CDR2 FQGNSA. V lost 4 bases and J 6 bases, leaving 13 bases between the germline ends.

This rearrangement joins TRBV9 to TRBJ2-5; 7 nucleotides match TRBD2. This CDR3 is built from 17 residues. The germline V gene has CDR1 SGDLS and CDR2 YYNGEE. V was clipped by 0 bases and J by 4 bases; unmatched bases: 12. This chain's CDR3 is CASSVAPTASGGETQYF. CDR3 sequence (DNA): TGTGCCAGCAGCGTAGCTCCGACGGCTAGCGGAGGAGAGACCCAGTACTTC.

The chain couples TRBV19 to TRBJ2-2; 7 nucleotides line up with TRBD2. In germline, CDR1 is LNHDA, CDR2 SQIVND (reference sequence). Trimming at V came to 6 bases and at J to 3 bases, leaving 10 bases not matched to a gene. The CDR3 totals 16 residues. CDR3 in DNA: TGTGCCAGTAGAATCTCAAGCGGGGCTTACACCGGGGAGCTGTTTTTT. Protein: CASRISSGAYTGELFF.

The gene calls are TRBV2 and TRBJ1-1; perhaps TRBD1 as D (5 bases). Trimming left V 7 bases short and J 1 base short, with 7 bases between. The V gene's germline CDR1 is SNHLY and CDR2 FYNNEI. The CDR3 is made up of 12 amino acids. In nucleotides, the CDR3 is TGTGCCAGCACCAGGGAGAACACTGAAGCTTTCTTT. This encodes CASTRENTEAFF. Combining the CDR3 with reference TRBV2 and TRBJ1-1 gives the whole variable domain EPEVTQTPSHQVTQMGQEVILRCVPISNHLYFYWYRQILGQKVEFLVSFYNNEISEKSEIFDDQFSVERPDGSNFTLKIRSTKLEDSAMYFCASTRENTEAFFGQGTRLTVV.